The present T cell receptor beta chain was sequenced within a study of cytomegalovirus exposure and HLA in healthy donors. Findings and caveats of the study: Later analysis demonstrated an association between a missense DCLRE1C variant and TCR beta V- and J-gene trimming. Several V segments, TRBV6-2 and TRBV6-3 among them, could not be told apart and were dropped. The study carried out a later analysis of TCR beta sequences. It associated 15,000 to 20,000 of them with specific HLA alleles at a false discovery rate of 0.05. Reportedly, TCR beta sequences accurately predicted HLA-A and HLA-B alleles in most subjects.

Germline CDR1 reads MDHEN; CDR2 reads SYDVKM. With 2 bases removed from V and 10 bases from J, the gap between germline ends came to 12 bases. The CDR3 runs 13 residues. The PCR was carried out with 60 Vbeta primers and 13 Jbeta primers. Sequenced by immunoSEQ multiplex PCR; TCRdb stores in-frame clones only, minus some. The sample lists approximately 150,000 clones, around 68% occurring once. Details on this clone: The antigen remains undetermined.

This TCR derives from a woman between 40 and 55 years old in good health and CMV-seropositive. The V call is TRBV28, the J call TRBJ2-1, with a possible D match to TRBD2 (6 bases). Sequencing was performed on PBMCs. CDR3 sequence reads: CASSLLGRKEQFF. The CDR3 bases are TGTGCCAGCAGTTTACTTGGGAGGAAGGAGCAGTTCTTC.